The next 11 T cell receptor beta chains were all read from a single sample in a study of T cells after yellow fever vaccination. MiXCR, run by TCRdb on the 5' RACE reads, gives a single entry per CDR3 protein. The table shows some 110,000 distinct CDR3 sequences, with 6.5% to 9% occurring only once. The sequencing here drew on CD8+ T cells sorted from PBMCs, taken 45 days after the yellow fever booster vaccination. The origin of the receptors is a man younger than 40 who received the YFV17D yellow fever vaccine.

This clonotype has a count of ten or more. This chain links TRBV4-2 with TRBJ2-7, with a weak D call TRBD2 (5 bases). V lost 4 bases, J lost 3 bases, and 7 bases lay in between. Germline CDR1 LGHNA, CDR2 YNFKEQ. The CDR3 runs 12 residues. The CDR3 here is CASSPGNYEQYF. The DNA for the CDR3 is TGTGCCAGCAGCCCGGGAAACTACGAGCAGTACTTC.

Regarding this clonotype: A much bigger clone sits one base away, suggesting this may be a read error. The chain employs TRBV27 and TRBJ2-3; 8 nucleotides line up with TRBD2. V lost 5 bases and J lost 2; bases outside the gene matches: 12. The CDR3 runs 17 residues. Germline CDR1 and CDR2: MNHEY and SMNVEV (reference sequence). The CDR3 loop reads CASSPGLEGGYTDTQYF. CDR3 bases: TGTGCCAGCAGTCCGGGACTAGAGGGAGGGTACACAGATACGCAGTATTTT.

This clonotype appeared a few times. The CDR3 spells CASSSAGTGSYEQYF. The CDR3 DNA reads as TGCGCCAGCAGCTCAGCCGGGACAGGGTCCTACGAGCAGTACTTC. The chain couples TRBV5-1 to TRBJ2-7, with 9 bases matching TRBD1. CDR3 length equals 15 residues. V gave up 3 bases and J gave up 1 base; unmatched junction bases: 5. Germline CDR1 reads SGHRS; CDR2 reads YFSETQ. The entire variable domain, with the rest obtained from reference TRBV5-1 and TRBJ2-7, is as follows: KAGVTQTPRYLIKTRGQQVTLSCSPISGHRSVSWYQQTPGQGLQFLFEYFSETQRNKGNFPGRFSGRQFSNSRSEMNVSTLELGDSALYLCASSSAGTGSYEQYFGPGTRLTVT.

V gene TRBV12-3 or TRBV12-4 combines with J gene TRBJ1-1; no firm D call. Deletions cut 5 bases from V and 5 bases from J, with 12 bases between. The CDR3 length is 13 residues. The CDR3 spells CASSPGVLTEAFF. The CDR3 region has the DNA TGTGCCAGCAGTCCCGGGGTTTTGACTGAAGCTTTCTTT.

About this clonotype itself: This may stem from a read error, because a much larger clone lies one nucleotide away. The chain has TRBV7-2 and TRBJ2-1; the D gene is possibly TRBD2 (5 bases). Germline V gene sequence: CDR1 SGHTA, CDR2 FQGNSA. There are 12 residues in the CDR3. The CDR3 loop is CASGEFYNAQFF. The CDR3 DNA follows: TGTGCCAGCGGGGAGTTCTACAATGCGCAGTTCTTC.

This clonotype came up many times. This chain uses TRBV5-1 with TRBJ2-3, with TRBD2 identical over 7 bases. CDR3 length equals 14 residues. From germline, CDR1 is SGHRS and CDR2 YFSETQ. Losses at the gene ends were 2 bases for V and 5 bases for J; bases not matched to a gene: 5. CDR3 sequence (DNA): TGCGCCAGCAGCTTCGGCGGGAGTGGAGATACGCAGTATTTT. Encoded protein: CASSFGGSGDTQYF.

This clonotype was seen many times. The rearrangement links TRBV10-3 to TRBJ1-1, with D perhaps matching TRBD1 (5 bases). Germline CDR1 is ENHRY and CDR2 is SYGVKD. CDR3 length equals 17 residues. Trimming took off 0 bases at V and 1 base at J, with 15 bases between the two ends. The CDR3 DNA is TGTGCCATCAGTGAGTCAACAGGCCCAAGACCGAACACTGAAGCTTTCTTT. Translated, it gives CAISESTGPRPNTEAFF.

This clonotype was picked up many times. The chain recombines TRBV4-3 with TRBJ1-1; D is uncertain. Per the germline V gene, CDR1 is LGHNA and CDR2 is YSLEER. CDR3 length: 15 amino acids. Trimming pared 0 bases from V and 0 bases from J, leaving 8 bases between. The CDR3 sequence: CASSQDVGLNTEAFF. The CDR3 region has the DNA TGCGCCAGCAGCCAAGACGTGGGTTTGAACACTGAAGCTTTCTTT.

This clonotype occurred many times. The chain combines TRBV21-1 with TRBJ2-7; TRBD2, the table's D call, lacks a check against the DNA. TRBV21-1 is a documented pseudogene. The CDR3 is 15 residues long. CDR3 sequence: CASRLTSGIFGEQYF. The CDR3 DNA is TGTGCCAGCAGACTAACTAGCGGGATTTTCGGTGAGCAGTACTTC.

This clonotype was recorded at least ten times. The gene calls are TRBV27 and TRBJ2-1; D uncertain. Germline CDR1 and CDR2: MNHEY and SMNVEV (reference sequence). The CDR3 spans 14 residues. V dropped 5 bases and J dropped 5 bases, with 13 bases sitting between them. The CDR3 here is CASSTRDGHNEQFF. CDR3 coding DNA: TGTGCCAGCAGTACGCGCGACGGCCACAATGAGCAGTTCTTC.

This clonotype was seen repeatedly, ten times or more. The chain combines TRBV27 with TRBJ2-7; TRBD2 agrees at 8 bases. The germline V gene has CDR1 MNHEY and CDR2 SMNVEV (reference sequence). Losses at the gene ends were 4 bases for V and 6 bases for J; bases not matched to a gene: 11. The CDR3 covers 15 residues. The CDR3 protein is CASSSPSGSLLEQYF. The DNA of the CDR3 is TGTGCCAGCAGTTCCCCCAGCGGGAGTCTCCTCGAGCAGTACTTC.